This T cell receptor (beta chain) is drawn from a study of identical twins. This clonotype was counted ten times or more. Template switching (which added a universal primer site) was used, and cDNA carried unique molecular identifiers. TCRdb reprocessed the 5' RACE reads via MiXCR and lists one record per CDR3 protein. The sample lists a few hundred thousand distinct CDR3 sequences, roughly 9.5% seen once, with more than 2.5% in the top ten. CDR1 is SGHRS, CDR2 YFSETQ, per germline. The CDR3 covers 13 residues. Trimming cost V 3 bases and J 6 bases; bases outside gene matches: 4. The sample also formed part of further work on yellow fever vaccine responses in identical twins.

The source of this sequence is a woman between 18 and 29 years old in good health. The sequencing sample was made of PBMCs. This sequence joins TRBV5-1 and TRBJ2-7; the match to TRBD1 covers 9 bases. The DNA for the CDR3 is TGCGCCAGCAGCTGGGGGACAGGGCTCGAGCAGTACTTC. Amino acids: CASSWGTGLEQYF.